This T cell receptor (beta chain) was retrieved from a study of blood T cell repertoires in COVID-19. At the level of the study: Nucleic acid was either cDNA or gDNA, and it came from T cells, B-cell-depleted T cells, or PBMCs.

Clones were read by immunoSEQ multiplex PCR, and TCRdb kept only the in-frame ones, dropping some. Of 110,000 or so clones in the sample, around four fifths were seen once. The CDR3 consists of 17 residues. Trimming cost V 2 bases and J 7 bases; bases outside gene matches: 14. The germline V gene encodes CDR1 WSHSY and CDR2 SAAADI. The source material was peripheral blood. The chain has TRBV10-2 and TRBJ2-1; 7 bases match TRBD1. The TCR comes from a woman between 55 and 75 years old with acute or convalescent COVID-19. The CDR3 here is CASSEDARDSLRNEQFF. CDR3 DNA: TGCGCCAGCAGTGAGGACGCTAGGGACAGCCTGAGGAATGAGCAGTTCTTC.